Listed below are T cell receptor beta chains from one sample, sequenced in a study of human T cells and chemical hapten exposure. MiXCR was run by TCRdb on the RACE reads, yielding one entry per CDR3 protein. This table has roughly 90,000 distinct CDR3 sequences, approximately 11% appearing once. The sample consisted of whole blood, taken in connection with sensitization to the hapten diphenylcyclopropenone (DPC). The origin of the receptors is a woman in her twenties or thirties with alopecia areata. Some clones in this sample may be carry-over from other donors' samples. Each CDR3 is given with its conserved first and last residue. The order of the fields is clone size, V gene, D gene, J gene, CDR3 protein, CDR3 DNA. The D gene is left open where the match is weak. Clone size, where shown, is once, few, many, or a class for clones that have expanded.

size: .
V: TRBV7-2
D: TRBD2
J: TRBJ2-7
CDR3: CASSSSGPTYEQYF
DNA: TGTGCCAGCAGCTCTAGCGGGCCTACCTACGAGCAGTACTTC

size: few
V: TRBV11-3
D: .
J: TRBJ2-1
CDR3: CASSLDPGNNEQFF
DNA: TGTGCCAGCAGCTTAGACCCAGGTAACAATGAGCAGTTCTTC

size: .
V: TRBV4-1
D: .
J: TRBJ1-1
CDR3: CASSPSAGISTEAFF
DNA: TGCGCCAGCAGCCCATCAGCGGGGATTTCCACTGAAGCTTTCTTT

size: many
V: TRBV29-1
D: TRBD2
J: TRBJ2-1
CDR3: CSVKSTSGRYNEQFF
DNA: TGCAGCGTCAAATCAACTAGCGGGCGTTACAATGAGCAGTTCTTC

size: many
V: TRBV6-5
D: .
J: TRBJ2-3
CDR3: CASMAGGKTDTQYF
DNA: TGTGCCAGCATGGCGGGCGGGAAGACAGATACGCAGTATTTT

size: few
V: TRBV20-1
D: TRBD1
J: TRBJ1-5
CDR3: CSAYSTGGNQPQHF
DNA: TGCAGTGCTTACTCGACAGGGGGAAATCAGCCCCAGCATTTT

size: many
V: TRBV7-9
D: TRBD2
J: TRBJ2-5
CDR3: CASSTRNLRGDQETQYF
DNA: TGTGCCAGCAGCACTAGAAATCTGCGGGGGGACCAAGAGACCCAGTACTTC

size: many
V: TRBV7-6
D: TRBD1
J: TRBJ2-3
CDR3: CASSPRDRLTDTQYF
DNA: TGTGCCAGCAGCCCCCGGGACAGGCTCACAGATACGCAGTATTTT

size: few
V: TRBV18
D: .
J: TRBJ2-6
CDR3: CASSVTVLSSGANVLTF
DNA: TGTGCCAGCTCAGTTACAGTCCTAAGCTCTGGGGCCAACGTCCTGACTTTC

size: many
V: TRBV5-1
D: .
J: TRBJ1-2
CDR3: CASSLNTDYGYTF
DNA: TGCGCCAGCAGCTTGAACACGGACTATGGCTACACCTTC

size: few
V: TRBV28
D: .
J: TRBJ2-5
CDR3: CASSPVGQGWGLQETQYF
DNA: TGTGCCAGCAGCCCGGTGGGGCAGGGGTGGGGTCTTCAAGAGACCCAGTACTTC

size: many
V: TRBV20-1
D: .
J: TRBJ2-5
CDR3: CSARGRGSQETQYF
DNA: TGCAGTGCTAGAGGGAGGGGCAGTCAAGAGACCCAGTACTTC

size: .
V: TRBV7-2
D: .
J: TRBJ2-3
CDR3: CASSTGRGSTDTQYF
DNA: TGTGCCAGCAGTACAGGACGGGGCAGCACAGATACGCAGTATTTT

size: .
V: TRBV28
D: .
J: TRBJ2-5
CDR3: CASSSNLETQYF
DNA: TGTGCCAGCAGTTCCAATTTGGAGACCCAGTACTTC

size: .
V: TRBV7-2
D: TRBD1
J: TRBJ2-6
CDR3: CASRQTGLPGANVLTF
DNA: TGTGCCAGCAGACAGACAGGGTTACCTGGGGCCAACGTCCTGACTTTC

size: many
V: TRBV10-2
D: TRBD1
J: TRBJ1-2
CDR3: CASRGTGAYGYTF
DNA: TGCGCCAGCAGGGGTACAGGGGCCTATGGCTACACCTTC

size: many
V: TRBV10-3
D: TRBD2
J: TRBJ2-3
CDR3: CAISENLAGGPTDTQYF
DNA: TGTGCCATCAGTGAGAATCTAGCGGGAGGGCCCACAGATACGCAGTATTTT

size: few
V: TRBV27
D: .
J: TRBJ2-7
CDR3: CASREDGPYEQYF
DNA: TGTGCCAGCAGGGAGGACGGACCATACGAGCAGTACTTC

size: many
V: TRBV20-1
D: TRBD1
J: TRBJ1-3
CDR3: CSAGDRGSGNTIYF
DNA: TGCAGTGCGGGGGACAGGGGGTCGGGAAACACCATATATTTT

size: many
V: TRBV7-8
D: TRBD2
J: TRBJ2-7
CDR3: CASSLEGRGRGKAASSYEQYF
DNA: TGTGCCAGCAGCTTAGAAGGGAGGGGCCGAGGGAAGGCCGCCTCCTCCTACGAGCAGTACTTC

size: many
V: TRBV7-2
D: .
J: TRBJ2-5
CDR3: CASSSSLGETQYF
DNA: TGTGCCAGCAGTTCCTCGCTGGGGGAGACCCAGTACTTC

size: many
V: TRBV28
D: TRBD1
J: TRBJ2-1
CDR3: CASRDPGQGAIEQFF
DNA: TGTGCCAGCAGGGATCCGGGACAGGGGGCAATTGAGCAGTTCTTC

size: .
V: TRBV12-3/TRBV12-4
D: TRBD1
J: TRBJ2-2
CDR3: CASNPGTGKTGELFF
DNA: TGTGCCAGCAACCCCGGGACAGGGAAAACCGGGGAGCTGTTTTTT

size: .
V: TRBV7-2
D: .
J: TRBJ1-4
CDR3: CASSFAGVGEKLFF
DNA: TGTGCCAGCAGCTTTGCAGGGGTAGGAGAAAAACTGTTTTTT

size: many
V: TRBV10-2
D: .
J: TRBJ1-2
CDR3: CASSETGKTYGYTF
DNA: TGCGCCAGCAGTGAGACAGGGAAGACCTATGGCTACACCTTC

size: many
V: TRBV4-1
D: TRBD1
J: TRBJ2-7
CDR3: CASSPGQAYEQYF
DNA: TGCGCCAGCAGCCCGGGACAGGCCTACGAGCAGTACTTC

size: many
V: TRBV7-3
D: TRBD2
J: TRBJ2-7
CDR3: CASSLGSSGTYEQYF
DNA: TGTGCCAGCAGCCTCGGGTCTAGCGGGACGTACGAGCAGTACTTC

size: .
V: TRBV3-1
D: .
J: TRBJ2-1
CDR3: CASSQDRGGEYNEQFF
DNA: TGTGCCAGCAGCCAAGATCGCGGAGGGGAGTACAATGAGCAGTTCTTC

size: many
V: TRBV5-1
D: .
J: TRBJ2-6
CDR3: CASSSLGANVLTF
DNA: TGCGCCAGCAGCTCACTTGGGGCCAACGTCCTGACTTTC

size: many
V: TRBV5-1
D: TRBD2
J: TRBJ2-1
CDR3: CASSLGTGTRGYNEQFF
DNA: TGCGCCAGCAGCTTGGGGACCGGGACTAGGGGGTACAATGAGCAGTTCTTC

size: many
V: TRBV11-2
D: .
J: TRBJ2-5
CDR3: CASSYRAGQYF
DNA: TGTGCCAGCAGCTACCGGGCGGGGCAGTACTTC

size: many
V: TRBV4-1
D: .
J: TRBJ1-4
CDR3: CASSQVEQGGFEKLFF
DNA: TGCGCCAGCAGCCAAGTGGAACAGGGCGGTTTTGAAAAACTGTTTTTT

size: once
V: TRBV29-1
D: TRBD1
J: TRBJ1-3
CDR3: CSVQGASGNTIYF
DNA: TGCAGCGTCCAGGGGGCGAGTGGAAACACCATATATTTT

size: .
V: TRBV30
D: .
J: TRBJ2-7
CDR3: CAWSPNMNEQYF
DNA: TGTGCCTGGAGTCCTAATATGAACGAGCAGTACTTC

size: many
V: TRBV29-1
D: .
J: TRBJ2-3
CDR3: CSVEETVSDTQYF
DNA: TGCAGCGTTGAAGAAACGGTATCAGATACGCAGTATTTT

size: .
V: TRBV3-1
D: .
J: TRBJ2-1
CDR3: CASTTRSLGEQFF
DNA: TGTGCCAGCACAACAAGGTCCCTAGGCGAGCAGTTCTTC

size: many
V: TRBV24-1
D: .
J: TRBJ2-3
CDR3: CATSAETGNTDTQYF
DNA: TGTGCCACCAGTGCAGAGACAGGAAACACAGATACGCAGTATTTT

size: many
V: TRBV28
D: .
J: TRBJ2-3
CDR3: CASSLIGSRHTQYF
DNA: TGTGCCAGCAGCCTCATTGGGTCAAGACATACGCAGTATTTT

size: .
V: TRBV6-2/TRBV6-3
D: .
J: TRBJ2-3
CDR3: CASRTGPHGGDTQYF
DNA: TGTGCCAGCAGAACCGGGCCCCACGGCGGGGATACGCAGTATTTT

size: once
V: TRBV3-1
D: .
J: TRBJ1-1
CDR3: CASSQVWGEMNTEAFF
DNA: TGTGCCAGCAGCCAAGTTTGGGGCGAAATGAACACTGAAGCTTTCTTT

size: many
V: TRBV2
D: .
J: TRBJ2-3
CDR3: CASSARQTTDTQYF
DNA: TGTGCCAGCAGTGCCCGCCAGACCACAGATACGCAGTATTTT

size: few
V: TRBV7-8
D: TRBD1
J: TRBJ1-2
CDR3: CASSPARGQTSNYGYTF
DNA: TGTGCCAGCAGCCCAGCAAGGGGACAGACCTCTAACTATGGCTACACCTTC

size: few
V: TRBV6-2/TRBV6-3
D: .
J: TRBJ2-2
CDR3: CASIASNTGELFF
DNA: TGTGCCAGCATTGCTTCGAACACCGGGGAGCTGTTTTTT

size: many
V: TRBV24-1
D: .
J: TRBJ2-3
CDR3: CATSDFAGSTDTQYF
DNA: TGTGCCACCAGTGATTTCGCAGGGTCCACAGATACGCAGTATTTT

size: .
V: TRBV7-9
D: TRBD2
J: TRBJ2-7
CDR3: CASSSPSGSPHEQYF
DNA: TGTGCCAGCAGCTCTCCTAGCGGGAGTCCCCACGAGCAGTACTTC

size: many
V: TRBV9
D: TRBD1
J: TRBJ2-7
CDR3: CASSPGTGQHYEQYF
DNA: TGTGCCAGCAGCCCAGGAACGGGACAGCACTACGAGCAGTACTTC

size: many
V: TRBV7-2
D: TRBD2
J: TRBJ2-5
CDR3: CASSWTSGFEAQYF
DNA: TGTGCCAGCAGCTGGACTAGCGGGTTCGAGGCCCAGTACTTC

size: .
V: TRBV11-2
D: .
J: TRBJ2-3
CDR3: CASSFTGVGTDTQYF
DNA: TGTGCCAGCAGCTTCACGGGAGTCGGCACAGATACGCAGTATTTT

size: many
V: TRBV4-2
D: .
J: TRBJ2-2
CDR3: CASSQATQGPGELFF
DNA: TGTGCCAGCAGCCAAGCCACTCAGGGGCCCGGGGAGCTGTTTTTT

size: many
V: TRBV6-6
D: TRBD1
J: TRBJ2-7
CDR3: CASSSPPGQGQYEQYF
DNA: TGTGCCAGCAGTTCGCCACCGGGACAGGGTCAGTACGAGCAGTACTTC

size: .
V: TRBV20-1
D: .
J: TRBJ2-1
CDR3: CSAPHASSYNEQFF
DNA: TGCAGTGCGCCTCACGCTAGCTCCTACAATGAGCAGTTCTTC

size: few
V: TRBV4-1
D: .
J: TRBJ2-2
CDR3: CASSQRDWNTGELFF
DNA: TGCGCCAGCAGCCAACGGGACTGGAACACCGGGGAGCTGTTTTTT

size: few
V: TRBV12-5
D: TRBD1
J: TRBJ1-2
CDR3: CASGQGAFGYTF
DNA: TGTGCTAGTGGACAGGGGGCCTTTGGCTACACCTTC

size: many
V: TRBV28
D: TRBD1
J: TRBJ1-5
CDR3: CASRTWTGEFQPQHF
DNA: TGTGCCAGCAGAACATGGACAGGGGAATTTCAGCCCCAGCATTTT

size: .
V: TRBV14
D: TRBD2
J: TRBJ2-1
CDR3: CASKPSGGGNEQFF
DNA: TGTGCCAGCAAACCTAGCGGGGGAGGGAATGAGCAGTTCTTC

size: .
V: TRBV6-6
D: .
J: TRBJ2-1
CDR3: CASRPQAGAPGGEQFF
DNA: TGTGCCAGCAGGCCCCAGGCAGGGGCTCCAGGCGGTGAGCAGTTCTTC

size: medium-sized
V: TRBV12-3/TRBV12-4
D: TRBD1
J: TRBJ2-5
CDR3: CASRRTGEETQYF
DNA: TGTGCCAGCAGGAGGACAGGGGAAGAGACCCAGTACTTC

size: few
V: TRBV6-2/TRBV6-3
D: .
J: TRBJ2-3
CDR3: CASSFSLTGDTQYF
DNA: TGTGCCAGCAGTTTCAGCCTGACGGGAGATACGCAGTATTTT

size: few
V: TRBV9
D: TRBD2
J: TRBJ2-5
CDR3: CASSVLAGTSAETQYF
DNA: TGTGCCAGCAGCGTCCTCGCCGGGACTAGCGCAGAGACCCAGTACTTC